Each of the 23 T cell receptor delta chains below was sequenced from the same sample in a study of γδ T cells in repeated Plasmodium falciparum infection. TCRdb reprocessed the multiplex PCR reads using CATT. Among about 57,000 delta-chain clones, over 1.5% were seen once, and the ten largest hold over 12%. Gammadelta T cells were flow-sorted from PBMC into Vgamma9/Vdelta2+ and Vdelta2-negative populations for bulk analysis. Sequenced sample: gamma-delta T cells from blood. The receptors were gathered from a pool of human donors (malaria-infected and uninfected, not separated).

Comments on this clone: A single base is all that separates this from a far larger clone, so a read error is likely. The sample contains more than one DNA sequence encoding this CDR3. The rearrangement links TRDV2 to TRDJ1; 12 bases are shared with TRDD3. The J gene, left out of TCRdb, was set here by checking the DNA against germline. This CDR3 is built from 19 residues. Germline CDR1 reads GEAIGNYY; CDR2 reads EKD. The CDR3 loop is CACDGRPSYAGGYGNKLIF. The CDR3 DNA reads TGTGCTTGTGACGGTCGGCCTTCCTACGCTGGGGGATACGGGAATAAACTCATCTTT.

This clone was found many times. The chain couples TRDV1 to TRDJ1, with D possibly being TRDD3 (5 bases). From germline, CDR1 is TSWWSYY and CDR2 QGS. The CDR3 totals 15 residues. V was pared by 2 bases and J by 0 bases, with 10 bases between. The CDR3 DNA reads as TGTGCTCTTGGGGAAGGTGCGGGATACACCGATAAACTCATCTTT. Encoded protein: CALGEGAGYTDKLIF.

Turning to this clone: One base separates it from a far larger clone, so it is likely a read error. This chain joins TRDV3 and TRDJ1; possibly TRDD2 for D (6 bases). TCRdb offers no J gene call, so here the DNA was matched to germline to obtain one. Per the germline V gene, CDR1 is TVYSNPD and CDR2 is GDNSRS (reference sequence). The CDR3 runs 19 residues. CDR3 residues: CAFQAHPTCPSLYTDKLIF. In nucleotides, the CDR3 is TGCGCCTTTCAAGCTCATCCTACGTGCCCGTCCTTATACACCGATAAACTCATCTTT.

This clone was seen at least ten times. The translation of this DNA and the TCRdb protein of a much larger clone differ at residue 11, probably owing to a read error; the protein shown here is translated from the DNA. The gene calls are TRDV2 and TRDJ1; D may be TRDD3 (6 bases). The CDR3 has 16 amino acids. CDR1 and CDR2 from the germline V gene are GEAIGNYY and EKD. V was clipped by 0 bases and J by 3 bases, with 16 bases between them. This chain's CDR3 is CACDTAGVINADKLIF. In nucleotides, the CDR3 is TGTGCCTGTGACACCGCTGGGGTAATCAACGCCGATAAACTCATCTTT.

A few counts support this clone. A far larger clone differs by one base, so this is likely a read error. Other DNA sequences in this sample translate to the same CDR3. V and J are TRDV1 and TRDJ1; 11 nucleotides align to TRDD3. Unmatched junction bases numbered 21, after V lost 0 bases and J lost 0 bases. The CDR3 is made up of 23 amino acids. Germline V gene sequence: CDR1 TSWWSYY, CDR2 QGS. The DNA of the CDR3 is TGTGCTCTTGGGGAACTAGAAGGACCCGTGAACGTACTGGGGGATAAAGACACCGATAAACTCATCTTT. Translation gives CALGELEGPVNVLGDKDTDKLIF.

This clone has only a few counts. The amino acid sequence in TCRdb belongs to a much larger clone and departs from this DNA's translation at residue 13, likely a sequencing read error; the sequence shown is translated from the DNA. The rearrangement uses TRDV1 and TRDJ1, with 12 bases aligning to TRDD3. Germline values: CDR1 TSWWSYY, CDR2 QGS. CDR3 size: 23 residues. Losses at the gene ends were 0 bases for V and 2 bases for J; bases not matched to a gene: 22. CDR3 nucleotide sequence: TGTGCTCTTGGGGAACTACGGCCCCCTTCCTCTCTGACTGGGGGATACAGGACCGATAAACTCATCTTT. This codes for CALGELRPPSSLTGGYRTDKLIF.

Regarding this clone: TCRdb shows a much larger clone's protein in place of this DNA's translation, and the two differ at residue 7, likely through a read error; the protein shown is translated from the DNA. The V and J genes are TRDV3 and TRDJ1; 11 nucleotides line up with TRDD3. The J gene is not listed in TCRdb, so it was assigned here from a DNA match to germline. Germline V gene lookup returns CDR1 TVYSNPD and CDR2 GDNSRS (reference sequence). The CDR3 runs 18 residues. The J segment lost 1 base and the V segment lost 3 bases, leaving 16 bases of the junction unmatched. Here the CDR3 reads CAFRFPCWGILATDKLIF. CDR3 DNA sequence: TGTGCCTTCAGGTTCCCTTGCTGGGGGATACTGGCCACCGATAAACTCATCTTT.

In this sample, this clone turned up a few times. A far larger clone is a single base away, which makes a read error likely. This sample also contains other DNA sequences that code for the same CDR3. No J gene was called, and the V gene is TRDV1; TRDD3, the table's D call, lacks a check against the DNA. The CDR3 runs 23 residues. CDR1 is TSWWSYY and CDR2 is QGS in the germline V gene. CDR3 in DNA: TGTGCTCTTGGGGAACTCTACTCCCATCCCTACCGGGGATCCCTACCGTACACCGATAAACTTATCTTT. Protein sequence: CALGELYSHPYRGSLPYTDKLIF.

This clone is categorized as medium-sized. Other DNA variants within this sample encode the same CDR3. The V and J genes are TRDV1 and TRDJ1; 10 bases fit TRDD3. The V and J ends lost 2 bases and 0 bases, in that order; junction bases with no gene match: 3. The CDR3 has 16 residues. Germline-derived CDR1 and CDR2 are TSWWSYY and QGS. The CDR3 is CALGERTGGYTDKLIF. In nucleotides, the CDR3 is TGTGCTCTTGGGGAAAGGACTGGGGGATACACCGATAAACTCATCTTT.

This clone was seen more than once but under ten times. It differs at one base from a far larger clone, so likely a read error. This CDR3 is also generated by other DNA sequences in the sample. The V and J genes are TRDV1 and TRDJ1; D possibly uses TRDD2 or TRDD3 (9 bases each). Because TCRdb records no J gene, it was assigned here through a match of the DNA to germline. Germline V gene sequence: CDR1 TSWWSYY, CDR2 QGS. This CDR3 spans 23 amino acids. This CDR3 is CAFHTSFLRVLGDQLGDTDKLIF. CDR3 DNA sequence: TGTGCCTTCCATACCTCCTTCCTACGGGTACTGGGGGACCAGCTAGGGGACACCGATAAACTCATCTTT.

This clone was picked up a small number of times. This likely reflects a read error, since a far larger clone is one base away. Other DNA sequences in this sample translate to the same CDR3. The V and J genes are TRDV1 and TRDJ1; 7 nucleotides line up with TRDD3. Germline V gene data show CDR1 as TSWWSYY and CDR2 as QGS. The CDR3 length is 18 residues. The CDR3 spells CALGELTGSGYGADKLIF. The CDR3 nucleotides read TGTGCTCTTGGAGAACTAACGGGTTCAGGATACGGAGCCGATAAACTCATCTTT.

In this sample, this clone turned up many times. The protein recorded in TCRdb matches a much larger clone and deviates from this DNA's translation at residue 8, suggesting a read error; the protein here is obtained by translating the DNA. The J gene is TRDJ1, the V gene TRDV1; no definite D call. V lost 2 bases and J 1 base, leaving 11 bases between the germline ends. The CDR3 is made up of 15 amino acids. Germline CDR1 TSWWSYY, CDR2 QGS. CDR3 in DNA: TGTGCTCTTGGGGAAATAGCGGGGCCCACCGATAAACTCATCTTT. It translates to CALGEIAGPTDKLIF.

In this sample, this clone turned up a few times. This likely reflects a read error, since a far larger clone is one base away. At the DNA level, this CDR3 is encoded by other sequences in the same sample as well. The chain employs TRDV1 and TRDJ1; 9 positions match TRDD3. TCRdb leaves out the J gene; it was filled in here by matching the DNA to germline. CDR3 size: 20 residues. Germline CDR1 is TSWWSYY and CDR2 is QGS. CDR3 region: CALGEARRLGDPWYTDKLIF. Written as DNA, the CDR3 is TGTGCTCTTGGGGAGGCTAGGAGGCTGGGGGATCCTTGGTACACTGATAAACTCATCTTT.

Points on this clone: The likely explanation is a read error, given a far larger clone one base away. This specimen includes other DNA sequences encoding the same CDR3. The V and J genes are TRDV1 and TRDJ1; 7 bases are a match to TRDD3. The J gene, missing from TCRdb, was assigned here through DNA to germline matching. The J segment lost 0 bases and the V segment lost 4 bases, leaving 32 bases of the junction unmatched. The germline V gene has CDR1 TSWWSYY and CDR2 QGS. The CDR3 is made up of 24 amino acids. CDR3 amino acids: CALGVNFPNPDWGILERNTDKLIF. The CDR3 region has the DNA TGTGCTCTTGGGGTGAACTTCCCAAACCCTGACTGGGGAATACTTGAGCGGAACACCGATAAACTCATCTTT.

There are many counts of this clone. The TCRdb protein, from a much larger clone, departs from this DNA's translation at residue 19, likely by read error; the protein shown derives from the DNA. In nucleotides, the CDR3 is TGTGCTCTTGGGGAACGGTCTCGAGGGCTACCTTCTGGGGGATACACCGATAAGCCCATCTTT. This translates into CALGERSRGLPSGGYTDKPIF. This chain connects TRDV1 to TRDJ1; TRDD3 matches 11 bases. Trimming removed 1 base from V and 13 bases from J; junction bases left unmatched: 29. The CDR3 loop spans 21 amino acids. Germline values: CDR1 TSWWSYY, CDR2 QGS.

This clone was seen a few times. A read error likely explains why the TCRdb protein, taken from a much larger clone, differs from this DNA's translation at residue 12; the protein shown is translated from the DNA. The chain recombines TRDV1 with TRDJ1, with D possibly TRDD3 on 6 matching bases. No J gene is reported in TCRdb; it was inferred here by comparing the DNA with germline. This CDR3 comprises 24 residues. The ends were cut back, 0 bases at V and 0 bases at J, with 35 bases in the middle. Germline V gene data show CDR1 as TSWWSYY and CDR2 as QGS. CDR3 in amino acids: CALGELRMNPYRGRPNRYTDKLIF. Here the CDR3 DNA reads TGTGCTCTTGGGGAACTACGTATGAATCCGTACCGGGGGAGACCCAACCGATACACCGATAAACTCATCTTT.

This clone was detected ten times or more. TCRdb records a much larger clone's protein for this DNA, with a difference at residue 13 that likely arises from a read error; the protein given is the translation of the DNA. V usage is TRDV1 and J usage is TRDJ1; 7 bases are shared with TRDD3. Germline CDR1 TSWWSYY, CDR2 QGS. The CDR3 is made up of 17 amino acids. The CDR3: CALGEELGLRATGKLIF. CDR3 DNA: TGTGCTCTTGGGGAAGAACTGGGGCTTAGGGCCACCGGTAAACTCATCTTT.

Concerning this clone: A read error likely explains why the TCRdb protein, taken from a much larger clone, differs from this DNA's translation at residue 13; the protein shown is translated from the DNA. CDR3 amino acids: CALGETYGGYGGVSKLIF. CDR3 nucleotide sequence: TGTGCTCTTGGGGAGACCTACGGGGGATACGGTGGGGTCAGTAAACTCATCTTT. This chain connects TRDV1 to TRDJ1; 10 bases agree with TRDD3. The J gene comes from matching the DNA to germline here; TCRdb lacks it. The CDR3 spans 18 residues. V trimming: 3 bases; J trimming: 7 bases; junction bases outside the gene matches: 17. Germline CDR1 TSWWSYY, CDR2 QGS.

This clone showed up just a few times. It is likely a read error: a sequence one base away is far more abundant. Other nucleotide sequences from this sample produce the same CDR3. DNA for the CDR3: TGTGCTCTTGGGGAACTCTTGGGAACTGGGAGGTACGGTTACACCGATAAACTCATCTTT. Protein sequence: CALGELLGTGRYGYTDKLIF. V gene TRDV1 combines with J gene TRDJ1; D is possibly TRDD3 (6 bases). Here the J gene was assigned by germline matching of the DNA, as TCRdb has none. V was clipped by 0 bases and J by 0 bases, with 23 bases between them. This CDR3 contains 20 residues. CDR1 is TSWWSYY, CDR2 QGS, per germline.

This clone was detected many times. Since a far larger clone is one base different, this is likely a read error. Other DNA variants within this sample encode the same CDR3. The V call is TRDV1, the J call TRDJ1, with 7 bases fitting TRDD3. CDR3 length: 21 residues. Germline CDR1 reads TSWWSYY; CDR2 reads QGS. V lost 0 bases to trimming and J lost 0 bases; unmatched junction nucleotides: 19. This chain's CDR3 is CALGELGLHLLGILYTDKLIF. The CDR3 DNA reads TGTGCTCTTGGGGAACTGGGCCTTCACCTACTGGGGATCCTGTACACCGATAAACTCATCTTT.

Only a few counts were recorded for this clone. The translation of this DNA and the TCRdb protein of a much larger clone differ at residue 7, probably owing to a read error; the protein shown here is translated from the DNA. The chain carries TRDV1 and TRDJ3; 12 nucleotides match TRDD3. The J gene is not listed in TCRdb, so it was assigned here from a DNA match to germline. Germline values: CDR1 TSWWSYY, CDR2 QGS. This CDR3 spans 23 amino acids. The ends lost 2 bases at V and 0 bases at J; junction bases unmatched: 14. This chain's CDR3 is CALGESTNDWGIPSSWDTRQMFF. CDR3 DNA sequence: TGTGCTCTTGGGGAATCGACGAACGACTGGGGGATACCGAGCTCCTGGGACACCCGACAGATGTTTTTC.

This clone has a count of ten or more. This clone may be a read error of a much larger clone one base away. The genes are TRDV1 and TRDJ1, with D tentatively TRDD3 (5 bases). TCRdb supplies no J gene; here it was assigned by aligning the nucleotide sequence to germline. This CDR3 region has 24 residues. Germline V CDR1 and CDR2: TSWWSYY, QGS. V lost 1 base to trimming and J lost 5 bases, with 41 bases between them. This CDR3 reads CALGERMGNIRGVCNPNASDKLIF. CDR3 DNA: TGTGCTCTTGGGGAACGTATGGGCAACATACGCGGGGTCTGTAATCCGAACGCGTCGGATAAACTCATCTTT.

In its sample, this clone was seen once. V gene TRDV3 combines with J gene TRDJ1; D might be TRDD2 (7 bases). In the absence of a J gene in TCRdb, the DNA was matched to germline to assign it here. Germline lookup yields CDR1 TVYSNPD and CDR2 GDNSRS (reference sequence). V dropped 3 bases and J dropped 0 bases, with 41 bases sitting between them. The CDR3 has 23 residues. The CDR3 sequence is CAFPPPSLNFEGMGPPYTDKLIF. The DNA of the CDR3 is TGTGCCTTCCCTCCGCCTTCCTTGAACTTTGAGGGGATGGGGCCTCCTTACACCGATAAACTCATCTTT.